This T cell receptor beta chain was captured in a study of neurological immune-mediated disorders. Study-level points and caveats: The study found no CDR3 amino acid sequences shared by expanded clones across subjects, suggesting private repertoires in all groups.

This clonotype was counted at least ten times. Its matching antigen is unknown. Germline V lookup: CDR1 SGHAT, CDR2 FQDESV (reference sequence). The V and J ends lost 6 bases and 4 bases respectively, with 7 bases between them. The CDR3 covers 11 residues. Each TCR transcript was tagged with a 10-nucleotide random UMI during 5'RACE. One entry per CDR3 protein results from TCRdb running MiXCR on the 5' RACE reads. The table has around 94,000 distinct CDR3 sequences, approximately 3.3% seen once; the top ten hold under 6.5%. The sequence was collected from a woman between 18 and 29 years old with multiple sclerosis. This chain connects TRBV11-1 to TRBJ2-7, with D uncertain. The specimen was PBMCs. CDR3 residues: CASSTTYEQYF. Here the CDR3 DNA reads TGTGCCAGCAGTACTACATACGAGCAGTACTTC.